The TCR beta chain described here comes from a study of CD4 T cells in relation to SARS-CoV-2 and coronaviruses. About the research overall: Controls used an HIV-1 Nef peptide pool or no peptide.

CD4+ T cells from unexposed donors were obtained before the COVID-19 pandemic (2011-2018). The cells were cultured for roughly 11 days before CD4+ T cells were isolated. PBMCs were plated at 1.5 million to 2 million per well in IL-2-containing medium. TCRdb's table, derived via immunoSEQ multiplex PCR, lists solely in-frame clones and lacks some. The table has about 29,000 clones, 60% to 85% seen once. This clone was recorded only once. Its antigen is unidentified. V lost 6 bases and J 7 bases, leaving 12 bases between the germline ends. This CDR3 has 12 residues. Germline lookup yields CDR1 MNHEY and CDR2 SVGAGI.

The clonotype originates from a human donor in good health. The chain combines TRBV6-5 with TRBJ1-2; D might be TRBD1 (5 bases). The specimen was CD4+ T cells from PBMCs, cultured in vitro. CDR3 nucleotide sequence: TGTGCCAGCAGCAGGGAATCGGGTGGCTACACCTTC. Translating gives CASSRESGGYTF.